This T cell receptor beta chain was identified in a study of T-cell memory formation after mild COVID-19. Worth noting for this clonotype: Its antigen remains unknown.

V lost 4 bases to trimming and J lost 1 base, with 12 bases between them. CDR3 size: 15 residues. Germline assignment: CDR1 SGHKS and CDR2 YYEKEE (reference sequence). Constant-segment primers and 5'RACE yielded cDNA libraries for TCR alpha and TCR beta, each carrying sample barcodes and UMIs. TCRdb recomputed calls from the 5' RACE reads with MiXCR, one row per CDR3 protein. The table lists about 430,000 distinct CDR3 sequences, approximately 25% of them singletons. Whole-study findings and limits: There was a balanced CD4/CD8 profile in clones contracting day 15 to 85, and later expanders leaned CD4+.

The source of this sequence is an adult woman who had mild COVID-19 (a few samples of this study predate the infection). Cell type and time point are not known. V usage is TRBV5-5 and J usage is TRBJ1-5; D is unresolved. The specimen was PBMCs or a T cell subset sorted from them (not recorded which). The CDR3 bases are TGTGCCAGCAGCCCCTTGGGTGACAGCAATCAGCCCCAGCATTTT. It translates to CASSPLGDSNQPQHF.